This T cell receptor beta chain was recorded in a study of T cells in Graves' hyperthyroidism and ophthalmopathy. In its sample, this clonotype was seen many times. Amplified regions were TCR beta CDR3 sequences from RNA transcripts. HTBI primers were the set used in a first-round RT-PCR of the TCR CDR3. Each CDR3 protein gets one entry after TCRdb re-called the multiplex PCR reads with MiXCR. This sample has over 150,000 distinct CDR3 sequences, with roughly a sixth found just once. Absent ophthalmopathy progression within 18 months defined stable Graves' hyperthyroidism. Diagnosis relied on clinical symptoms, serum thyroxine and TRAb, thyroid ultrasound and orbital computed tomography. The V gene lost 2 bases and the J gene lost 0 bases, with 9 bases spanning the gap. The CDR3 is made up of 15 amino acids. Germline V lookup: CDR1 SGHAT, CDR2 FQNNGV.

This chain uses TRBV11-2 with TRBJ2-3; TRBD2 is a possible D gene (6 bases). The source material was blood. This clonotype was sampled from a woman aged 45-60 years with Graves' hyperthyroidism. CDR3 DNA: TGTGCCAGCAGCTTATCGCGGGGTAGCACAGATACGCAGTATTTT. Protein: CASSLSRGSTDTQYF.